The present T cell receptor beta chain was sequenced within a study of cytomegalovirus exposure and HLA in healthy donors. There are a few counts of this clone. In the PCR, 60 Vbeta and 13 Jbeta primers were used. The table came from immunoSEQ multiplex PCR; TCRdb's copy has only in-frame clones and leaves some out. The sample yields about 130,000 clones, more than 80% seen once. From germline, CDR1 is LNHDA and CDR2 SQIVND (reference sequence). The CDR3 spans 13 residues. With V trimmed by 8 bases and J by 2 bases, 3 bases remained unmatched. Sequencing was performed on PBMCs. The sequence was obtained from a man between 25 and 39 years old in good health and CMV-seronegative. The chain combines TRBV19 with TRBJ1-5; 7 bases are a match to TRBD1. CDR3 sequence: CASYRGGNQPQHF. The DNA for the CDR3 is TGTGCCAGTTACAGGGGCGGCAATCAGCCCCAGCATTTT.